This T cell receptor beta chain originates from a study of T cell responses to AZD1222 COVID-19 vaccine. Libraries were prepared by immunoSEQ multiplex PCR; TCRdb keeps only in-frame clonotypes and omits some of them. Seen here are 75,000 to 95,000 clones, more than 70% observed once, and the top ten hold less than 20%. With regard to this clone: Its matching antigen is unknown.

CDR1 and CDR2 from the germline V gene are SGHDT and YYEEEE. The CDR3 spans 14 residues. The V end was cut by 3 bases, the J end by 5 bases, with 14 bases between. Study findings and constraints: Donors skewed white British and female; clonal diversity was possibly underestimated. Baseline serostatus was positive in only five to seven AZD1222 recipients.

The rearrangement joins TRBV5-6 to TRBJ2-5, with D maybe TRBD1 (5 bases). The sequence was obtained from an adult in good health. Source: peripheral blood, taken on day 0 of AZD1222 vaccination. CDR3 coding DNA: TGTGCCAGCAGCTCAAAGGGGTTTAGGGAGACCCAGTACTTC. Encoded protein: CASSSKGFRETQYF.